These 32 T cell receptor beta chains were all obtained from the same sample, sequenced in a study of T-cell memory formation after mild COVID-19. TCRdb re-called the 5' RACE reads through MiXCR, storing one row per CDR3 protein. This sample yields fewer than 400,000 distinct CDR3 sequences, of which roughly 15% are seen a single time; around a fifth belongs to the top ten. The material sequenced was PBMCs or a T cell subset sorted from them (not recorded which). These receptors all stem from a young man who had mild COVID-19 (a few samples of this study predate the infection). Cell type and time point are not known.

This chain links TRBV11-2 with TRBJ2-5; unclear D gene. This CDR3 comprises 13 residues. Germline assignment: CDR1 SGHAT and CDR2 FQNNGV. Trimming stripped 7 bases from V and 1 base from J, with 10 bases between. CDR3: CASTMGAQETQYF. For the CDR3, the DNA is TGTGCCAGCACCATGGGCGCCCAAGAGACCCAGTACTTC.

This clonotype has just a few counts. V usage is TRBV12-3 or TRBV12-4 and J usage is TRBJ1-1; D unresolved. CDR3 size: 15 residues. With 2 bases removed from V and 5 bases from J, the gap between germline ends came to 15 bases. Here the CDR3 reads CASSLTPEGQTEAFF. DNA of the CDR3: TGTGCCAGCAGTTTAACCCCGGAAGGGCAGACTGAAGCTTTCTTT.

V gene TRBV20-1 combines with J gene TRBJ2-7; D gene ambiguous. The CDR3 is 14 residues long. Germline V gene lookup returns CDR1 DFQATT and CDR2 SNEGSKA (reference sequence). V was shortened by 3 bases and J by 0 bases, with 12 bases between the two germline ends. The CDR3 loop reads CSASSHPSSYEQYV. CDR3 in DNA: TGCAGTGCTAGCAGCCACCCGAGCTCCTACGAGCAGTACGTC.

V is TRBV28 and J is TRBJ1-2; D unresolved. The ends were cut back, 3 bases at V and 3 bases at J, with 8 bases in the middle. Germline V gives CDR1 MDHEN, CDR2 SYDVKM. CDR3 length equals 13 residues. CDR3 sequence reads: CASSLSSYYGYTF. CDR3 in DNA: TGTGCCAGCAGTTTGTCGAGTTACTATGGCTACACCTTC.

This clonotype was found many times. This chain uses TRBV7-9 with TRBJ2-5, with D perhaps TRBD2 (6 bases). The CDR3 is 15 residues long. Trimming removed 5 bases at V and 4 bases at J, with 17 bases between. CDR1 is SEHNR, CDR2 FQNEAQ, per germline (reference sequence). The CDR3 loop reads CASSARERLGETQYF. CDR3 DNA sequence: TGTGCCAGCAGCGCCCGGGAGAGGCTCGGAGAGACCCAGTACTTC. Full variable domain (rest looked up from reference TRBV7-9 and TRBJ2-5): DTGVSQNPRHKITKRGQNVTFRCDPISEHNRLYWYRQTLGQGPEFLTYFQNEAQLEKSRLLSDRFSAERPKGSFSTLEIQRTEQGDSAMYLCASSARERLGETQYFGPGTRLLVL.

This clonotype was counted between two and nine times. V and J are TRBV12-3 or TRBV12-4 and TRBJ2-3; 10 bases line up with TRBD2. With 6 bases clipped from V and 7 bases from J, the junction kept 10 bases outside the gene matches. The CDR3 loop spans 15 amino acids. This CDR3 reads CASRTSGGALNTQYF. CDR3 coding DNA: TGTGCCAGCAGAACCAGCGGGGGGGCGTTGAATACGCAGTATTTT.

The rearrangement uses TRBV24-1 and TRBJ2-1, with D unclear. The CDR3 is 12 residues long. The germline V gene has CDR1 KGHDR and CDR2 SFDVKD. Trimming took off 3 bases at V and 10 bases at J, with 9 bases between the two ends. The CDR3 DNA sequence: TGTGCCACCAGTGATATGCCAGGAGAGCAGTTCTTC. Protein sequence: CATSDMPGEQFF.

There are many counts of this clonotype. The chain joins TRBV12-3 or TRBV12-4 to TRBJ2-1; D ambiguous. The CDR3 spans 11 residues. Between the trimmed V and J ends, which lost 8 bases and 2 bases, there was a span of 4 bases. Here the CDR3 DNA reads TGTGCCAGCGGCCCCTACAATGAGCAGTTCTTC. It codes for CASGPYNEQFF.

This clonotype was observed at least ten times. CDR3 amino acids: CASSSWGSEQYF. CDR3 in DNA: TGTGCCAGCAGCTCATGGGGGTCCGAGCAGTACTTC. The chain couples TRBV4-2 to TRBJ2-7; D tentatively fits TRBD1 or TRBD2 (5 bases each). CDR1 and CDR2 (germline): LGHNA, YNFKEQ. This CDR3 is 12 amino acids long. Trimming removed 5 bases at V and 6 bases at J, with 11 bases between.

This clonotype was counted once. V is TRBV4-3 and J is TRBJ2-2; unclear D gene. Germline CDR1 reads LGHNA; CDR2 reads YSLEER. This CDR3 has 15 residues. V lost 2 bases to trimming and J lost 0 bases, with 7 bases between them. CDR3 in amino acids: CASSQQAANTGELFF. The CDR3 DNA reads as TGCGCCAGCAGCCAACAGGCCGCGAACACCGGGGAGCTGTTTTTT.

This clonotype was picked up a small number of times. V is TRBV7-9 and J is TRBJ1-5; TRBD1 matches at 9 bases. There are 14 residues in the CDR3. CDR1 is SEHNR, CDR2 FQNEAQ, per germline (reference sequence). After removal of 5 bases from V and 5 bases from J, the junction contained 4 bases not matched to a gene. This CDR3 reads CASSQDRGYQPQHF. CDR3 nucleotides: TGTGCCAGCAGCCAGGACAGGGGATATCAGCCCCAGCATTTT.

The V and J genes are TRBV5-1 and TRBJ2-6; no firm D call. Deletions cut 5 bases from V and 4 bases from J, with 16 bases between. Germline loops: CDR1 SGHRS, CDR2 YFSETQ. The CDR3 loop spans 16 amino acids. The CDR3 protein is CASRPIPNEGANVLTF. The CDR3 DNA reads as TGCGCCAGCAGGCCTATTCCGAACGAGGGGGCCAACGTCCTGACTTTC.

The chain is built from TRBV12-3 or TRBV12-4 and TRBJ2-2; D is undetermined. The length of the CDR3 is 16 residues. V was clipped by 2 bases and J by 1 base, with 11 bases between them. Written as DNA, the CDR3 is TGTGCCAGCAGTTTAAATGACCCGAAGAACACCGGGGAGCTGTTTTTT. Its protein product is CASSLNDPKNTGELFF.

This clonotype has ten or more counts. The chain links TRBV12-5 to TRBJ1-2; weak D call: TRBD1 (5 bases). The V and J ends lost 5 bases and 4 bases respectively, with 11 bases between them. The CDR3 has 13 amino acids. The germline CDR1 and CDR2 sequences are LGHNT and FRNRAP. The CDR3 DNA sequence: TGTGCTAGTGGTACGGGACTGATCTATGGCTACACCTTC. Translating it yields CASGTGLIYGYTF.

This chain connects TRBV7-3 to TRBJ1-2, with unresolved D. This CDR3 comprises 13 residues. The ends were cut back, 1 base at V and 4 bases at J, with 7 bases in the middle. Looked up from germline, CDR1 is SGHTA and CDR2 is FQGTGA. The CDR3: CASSLSDSYGYTF. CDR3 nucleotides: TGTGCCAGCAGCTTAAGTGATTCCTATGGCTACACCTTC.

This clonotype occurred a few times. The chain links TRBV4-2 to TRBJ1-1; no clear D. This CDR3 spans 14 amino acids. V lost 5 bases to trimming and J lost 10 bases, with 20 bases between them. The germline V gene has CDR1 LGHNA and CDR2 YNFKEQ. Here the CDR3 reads CASSERGLSGTAFF. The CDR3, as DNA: TGTGCCAGCAGCGAAAGAGGCTTGTCGGGAACAGCTTTCTTT.

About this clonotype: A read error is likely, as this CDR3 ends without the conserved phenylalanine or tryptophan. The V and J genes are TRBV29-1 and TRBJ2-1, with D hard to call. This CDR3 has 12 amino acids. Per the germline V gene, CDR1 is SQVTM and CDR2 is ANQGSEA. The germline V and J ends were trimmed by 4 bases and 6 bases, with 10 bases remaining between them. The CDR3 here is CSVGVGFNEQFL. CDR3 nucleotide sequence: TGCAGCGTTGGTGTAGGGTTCAATGAGCAGTTCTTA.

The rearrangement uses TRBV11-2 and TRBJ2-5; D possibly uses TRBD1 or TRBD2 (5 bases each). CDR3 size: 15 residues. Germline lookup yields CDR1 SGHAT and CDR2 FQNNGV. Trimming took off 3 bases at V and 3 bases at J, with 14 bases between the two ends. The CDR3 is CASSFRWDAEETQYF. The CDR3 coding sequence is TGTGCCAGCAGCTTCCGGTGGGACGCGGAAGAGACCCAGTACTTC.

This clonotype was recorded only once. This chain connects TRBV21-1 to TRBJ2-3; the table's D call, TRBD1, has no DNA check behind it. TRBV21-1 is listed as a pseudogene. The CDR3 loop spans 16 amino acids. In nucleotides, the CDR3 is TGTGCCAGCCCTCCTCCCCAGGGGGGGCCCGTAGATACGCAGTATTTT. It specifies CASPPPQGGPVDTQYF.

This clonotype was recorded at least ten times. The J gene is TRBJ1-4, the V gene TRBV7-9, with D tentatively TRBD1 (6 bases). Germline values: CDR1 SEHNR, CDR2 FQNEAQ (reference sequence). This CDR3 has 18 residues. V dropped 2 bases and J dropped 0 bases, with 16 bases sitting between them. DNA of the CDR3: TGTGCCAGCAGCTTACTGCCAGGGGAGGGGGCAACTAATGAAAAACTGTTTTTT. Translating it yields CASSLLPGEGATNEKLFF.

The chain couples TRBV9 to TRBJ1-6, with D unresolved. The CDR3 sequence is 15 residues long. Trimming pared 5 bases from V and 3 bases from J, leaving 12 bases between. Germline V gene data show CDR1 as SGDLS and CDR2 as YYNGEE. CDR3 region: CASRVDGHYNSPLHF. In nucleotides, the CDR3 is TGTGCCAGCAGAGTGGACGGTCACTATAATTCACCCCTCCACTTT.

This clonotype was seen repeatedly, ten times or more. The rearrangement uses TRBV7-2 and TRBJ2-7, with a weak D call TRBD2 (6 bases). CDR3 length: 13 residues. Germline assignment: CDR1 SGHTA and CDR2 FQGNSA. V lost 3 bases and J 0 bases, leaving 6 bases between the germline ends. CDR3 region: CASSLTSSYEQYF. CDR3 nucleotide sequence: TGTGCCAGCAGCTTGACTAGCTCCTACGAGCAGTACTTC.

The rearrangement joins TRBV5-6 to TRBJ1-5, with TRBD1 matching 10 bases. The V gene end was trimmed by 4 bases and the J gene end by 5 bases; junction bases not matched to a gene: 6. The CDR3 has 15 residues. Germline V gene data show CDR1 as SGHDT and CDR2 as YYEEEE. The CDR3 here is CASSPSGTGDQPQHF. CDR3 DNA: TGTGCCAGCAGCCCGTCCGGGACAGGGGATCAGCCCCAGCATTTT.

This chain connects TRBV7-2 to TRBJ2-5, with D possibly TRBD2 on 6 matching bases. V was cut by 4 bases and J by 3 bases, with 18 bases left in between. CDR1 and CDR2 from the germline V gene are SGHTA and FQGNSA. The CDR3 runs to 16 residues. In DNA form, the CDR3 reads TGTGCCAGCAGCTACACCGGGGGAGGTCAGGAAGAGACCCAGTACTTC. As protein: CASSYTGGGQEETQYF.

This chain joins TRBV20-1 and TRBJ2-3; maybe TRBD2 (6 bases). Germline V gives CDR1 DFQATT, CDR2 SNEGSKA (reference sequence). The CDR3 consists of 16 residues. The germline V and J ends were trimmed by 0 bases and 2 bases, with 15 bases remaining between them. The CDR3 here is CSARDGERGLTDTQYF. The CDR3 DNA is TGCAGTGCTAGAGATGGTGAGAGGGGACTCACAGATACGCAGTATTTT.

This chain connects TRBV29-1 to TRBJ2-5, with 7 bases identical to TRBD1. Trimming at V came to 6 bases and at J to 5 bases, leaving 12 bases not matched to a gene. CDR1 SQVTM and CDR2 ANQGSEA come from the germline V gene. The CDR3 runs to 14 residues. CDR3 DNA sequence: TGCAGCGTGTGTGTGGGGACAGTTGGGGAGACCCAGTACTTC. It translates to CSVCVGTVGETQYF.

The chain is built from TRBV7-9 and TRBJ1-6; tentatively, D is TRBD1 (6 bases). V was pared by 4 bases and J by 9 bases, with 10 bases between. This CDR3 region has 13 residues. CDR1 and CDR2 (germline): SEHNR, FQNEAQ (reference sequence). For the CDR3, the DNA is TGTGCCAGCAGCTACGAACAGGGTTCACCCCTCCACTTT. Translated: CASSYEQGSPLHF. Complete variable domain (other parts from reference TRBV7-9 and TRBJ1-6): DTGVSQNPRHKITKRGQNVTFRCDPISEHNRLYWYRQTLGQGPEFLTYFQNEAQLEKSRLLSDRFSAERPKGSFSTLEIQRTEQGDSAMYLCASSYEQGSPLHFGNGTRLTVT.

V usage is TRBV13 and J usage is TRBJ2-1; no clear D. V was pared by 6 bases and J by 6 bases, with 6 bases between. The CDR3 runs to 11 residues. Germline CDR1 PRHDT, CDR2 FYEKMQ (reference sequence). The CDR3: CASRWGNEQFF. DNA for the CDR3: TGTGCCAGCAGATGGGGCAATGAGCAGTTCTTC.

The CDR3 DNA is TGCGCCAGCAGCCAAACTAGCAATCAGCCCCAGCATTTT. Encoded protein: CASSQTSNQPQHF. The V gene is TRBV4-1, the J gene TRBJ1-5; D is uncertain. The CDR3 consists of 13 residues. With 2 bases removed from V and 0 bases from J, the gap between germline ends came to 2 bases. Germline assignment: CDR1 MGHRA and CDR2 YSYEKL.

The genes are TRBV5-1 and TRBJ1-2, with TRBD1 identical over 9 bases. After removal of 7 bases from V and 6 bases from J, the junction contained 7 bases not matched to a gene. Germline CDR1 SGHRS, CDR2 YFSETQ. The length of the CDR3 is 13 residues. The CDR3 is CASYIQGADGYTF. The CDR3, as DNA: TGCGCCAGCTACATACAGGGGGCGGATGGCTACACCTTC.

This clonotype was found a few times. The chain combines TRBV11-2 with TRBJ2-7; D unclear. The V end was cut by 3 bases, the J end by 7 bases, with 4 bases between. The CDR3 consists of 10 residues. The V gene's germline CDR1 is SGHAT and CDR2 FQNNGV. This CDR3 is CASSLGEQYF. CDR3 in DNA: TGTGCCAGCAGCTTGGGGGAGCAGTACTTC.

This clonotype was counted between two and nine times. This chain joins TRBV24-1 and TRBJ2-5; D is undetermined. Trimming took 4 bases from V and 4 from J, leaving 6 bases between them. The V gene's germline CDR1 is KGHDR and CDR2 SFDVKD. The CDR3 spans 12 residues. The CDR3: CATSDAGETQYF. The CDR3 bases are TGTGCCACCAGTGACGCCGGAGAGACCCAGTACTTC.